This T cell receptor (beta chain) comes out of a study of cytomegalovirus exposure and HLA in healthy donors. In germline, CDR1 is GTSNPN, CDR2 SVGIG (reference sequence). The germline V and J ends were trimmed by 5 bases and 2 bases, with 18 bases remaining between them. The CDR3 has 15 residues. Libraries were prepared by immunoSEQ multiplex PCR; TCRdb keeps only in-frame clonotypes and omits some of them. The sample includes about 180,000 clones, just under 90% of them seen just once. The chain is built from TRBV30 and TRBJ1-2; D perhaps matches TRBD1 (6 bases). This clonotype was obtained from a woman in her twenties or thirties in good health and CMV-seronegative. The sample comprised PBMCs. The CDR3 coding sequence is TGTGCCTGGGATGGGACAAAAGTAGGAAACTATGGCTACACCTTC. Translation gives CAWDGTKVGNYGYTF.